A single sample is the source of the 17 T cell receptor beta chains below, sequenced in a study of blood T cell repertoires in COVID-19. Some clones are missing from TCRdb's copy, which holds only in-frame ones; the method was immunoSEQ multiplex PCR. The table shows over 80,000 clones, with approximately 80% occurring only once. The material sequenced was peripheral blood. These receptors came from a woman between 65 and 79 years old with acute or convalescent COVID-19.

The rearrangement uses TRBV3-1 (or the pseudogene TRBV3-2) and TRBJ1-2; D unclear. CDR3 size: 15 residues. The germline V and J ends were trimmed by 5 bases and 7 bases, with 20 bases remaining between them. The germline V gene encodes CDR1 LGHDT and CDR2 YNNKEL (reference sequence). The CDR3: CASSLTVGSNAGYTF. The CDR3 region has the DNA TGTGCCAGCAGCTTAACTGTGGGCTCTAATGCTGGCTACACCTTC.

The chain couples TRBV19 to TRBJ1-2; 11 bases are shared with TRBD1. The CDR3 has 15 amino acids. J was trimmed by 8 bases and V by 3 bases; bases with no gene match: 8. CDR1 LNHDA and CDR2 SQIVND come from the germline V gene (reference sequence). The CDR3 DNA is TGTGCCAGTAGTATCCAACGACGGACAGGGGGCGGCTACACCTTC. This codes for CASSIQRRTGGGYTF.

CDR3 in amino acids: CASSRPGLVYF. CDR3 DNA: TGTGCCAGCAGCCGTCCGGGACTAGTGTACTTC. The chain couples TRBV6-2 or TRBV6-3 to TRBJ2-7, with 8 bases fitting TRBD2. Germline CDR1 is MNHEY and CDR2 is SVGEGT. CDR3 length: 11 residues. After removal of 6 bases from V and 12 bases from J, the junction contained 7 bases not matched to a gene.

This clone was seen once. V gene TRBV6-5 combines with J gene TRBJ1-4; TRBD1 aligns across 8 bases. The ends lost 7 bases at V and 8 bases at J; junction bases unmatched: 9. The CDR3 runs 14 residues. Per germline, CDR1 MNHEY and CDR2 SVGAGI. The CDR3: CASKVTRTGEKLFF. As DNA, the CDR3 is TGTGCCAGCAAGGTCACCCGGACAGGGGAAAAACTGTTTTTT.

The V and J genes are TRBV5-1 and TRBJ2-7, with 9 nucleotides matching TRBD2. Germline CDR1 SGHRS, CDR2 YFSETQ. Unmatched junction bases numbered 3, after V lost 0 bases and J lost 2 bases. CDR3 length: 15 amino acids. As DNA, the CDR3 is TGCGCCAGCAGCTTGGGCCTAGCGGGACCCTACGAGCAGTACTTC. This sequence encodes CASSLGLAGPYEQYF.

This clone is a singleton in its sample. J is TRBJ1-2 and V is TRBV28; perhaps TRBD1 as D (5 bases). The germline V gene encodes CDR1 MDHEN and CDR2 SYDVKM. V lost 2 bases, J lost 0 bases, and 7 bases lay in between. The CDR3 runs 14 residues. The CDR3 DNA follows: TGTGCCAGCAGTTTAGGGGCCTCTAACTATGGCTACACCTTC. It specifies CASSLGASNYGYTF.

The genes are TRBV7-2 and TRBJ1-6; tentatively, D is TRBD1 (5 bases). Germline assignment: CDR1 SGHTA and CDR2 FQGNSA. The CDR3 is made up of 15 amino acids. V was clipped by 3 bases and J by 9 bases, with 15 bases between them. The CDR3 sequence: CASSFFRQGGSPLHF. CDR3 sequence (DNA): TGTGCCAGCAGCTTTTTTCGGCAGGGAGGTTCACCCCTCCACTTT.

The V call is TRBV27, the J call TRBJ1-5; D is undetermined. The V gene's germline CDR1 is MNHEY and CDR2 SMNVEV (reference sequence). The CDR3 is made up of 14 amino acids. V was pared by 6 bases and J by 0 bases, with 9 bases between. CDR3 protein: CASRRTNSNQPQHF. The CDR3 DNA reads TGTGCCAGCAGGCGTACCAATAGCAATCAGCCCCAGCATTTT.

The rearrangement uses TRBV7-9 and TRBJ2-7, with D tentatively TRBD1 (6 bases). The CDR3 consists of 14 residues. Looked up from germline, CDR1 is SEHNR and CDR2 is FQNEAQ (reference sequence). V was shortened by 2 bases and J by 4 bases, with 12 bases between the two germline ends. The CDR3: CASSLRGFTYEQYF. CDR3 in DNA: TGTGCCAGCAGCTTAAGGGGGTTTACGTACGAGCAGTACTTC.

This sequence joins TRBV27 and TRBJ1-1; D unclear. CDR1 is MNHEY, CDR2 SMNVEV, per germline (reference sequence). The CDR3 runs to 17 residues. Trimming cost V 6 bases and J 1 base, with 21 bases left between them. The CDR3 is CASSVTFSLRRNTEAFF. CDR3 nucleotide sequence: TGTGCCAGCAGCGTCACTTTTAGCCTGCGGAGGAACACTGAAGCTTTCTTT.

This chain uses TRBV6-4 with TRBJ2-1; D possibly corresponds to TRBD1 (5 bases). Trimming removed 3 bases at V and 10 bases at J, with 16 bases between. CDR3 length: 14 residues. Germline V gene lookup returns CDR1 MRHNA and CDR2 SNTAGT. DNA of the CDR3: TGTGCCAGCAGTGAACAGGCTTCGGCTAGGGAGCAGTTCTTC. Encoded protein: CASSEQASAREQFF.

A single count supports this clone. This chain links TRBV29-1 with TRBJ2-7; a possible D gene is TRBD1 (5 bases). This CDR3 has 14 amino acids. The germline V gene encodes CDR1 SQVTM and CDR2 ANQGSEA. Trimming took 2 bases from V and 1 from J, leaving 12 bases between them. The CDR3 coding sequence is TGCAGCGTTGAATTCCAGGGCCTTTCCTACGAGCAGTACTTC. Translating gives CSVEFQGLSYEQYF.

This clone was observed a single time. The chain couples TRBV28 to TRBJ2-7; TRBD1 matches 10 bases. The germline gives CDR1 MDHEN, CDR2 SYDVKM. With V trimmed by 5 bases and J by 5 bases, 9 bases remained unmatched. This CDR3 is built from 15 residues. CDR3 coding DNA: TGTGCCAGCAGTGGTTCGGGACAGGGGAACCACGAGCAGTACTTC. Protein sequence: CASSGSGQGNHEQYF.

The chain joins TRBV6-4 to TRBJ2-1; TRBD2 aligns across 11 bases. Per the germline V gene, CDR1 is MRHNA and CDR2 is SNTAGT. The trim removed 6 bases at V and 6 bases at J, leaving 10 bases unmatched. The CDR3 has 16 residues. CDR3 DNA: TGTGCCAGCAGCCAGATAGCGGGAGGGCCGGGCAATGAGCAGTTCTTC. Its protein product is CASSQIAGGPGNEQFF.

The table lists this clone with a count of one. The chain has TRBV6-2 or TRBV6-3 and TRBJ1-1; TRBD1 is a possible D gene (5 bases). V was trimmed by 0 bases and J by 4 bases, leaving 6 bases between them. This CDR3 is built from 13 residues. Germline loops: CDR1 MNHEY, CDR2 SVGEGT. In DNA, the CDR3 is TGTGCCAGCAGTTACTCTACAGGCACTGAAGCTTTCTTT. Amino acids: CASSYSTGTEAFF.

The chain has TRBV5-1 and TRBJ2-1; 15 nucleotides line up with TRBD2. Trimming at V came to 4 bases and at J to 7 bases, leaving 3 bases not matched to a gene. The CDR3 covers 15 residues. Germline V gene data show CDR1 as SGHRS and CDR2 as YFSETQ. The CDR3 sequence is CASSGGLAGGNEQFF. CDR3 in DNA: TGCGCCAGCAGCGGTGGACTAGCGGGAGGGAATGAGCAGTTCTTC. Full variable domain (outside the CDR3, taken from reference TRBV5-1 and TRBJ2-1): KAGVTQTPRYLIKTRGQQVTLSCSPISGHRSVSWYQQTPGQGLQFLFEYFSETQRNKGNFPGRFSGRQFSNSRSEMNVSTLELGDSALYLCASSGGLAGGNEQFFGPGTRLTVL.

This clone was counted only a few times. The rearrangement links TRBV14 to TRBJ2-1; 11 nucleotides match TRBD2. The CDR3 has 14 amino acids. The V gene end was trimmed by 4 bases and the J gene end by 15 bases; junction bases not matched to a gene: 11. CDR1 and CDR2 (germline): SGHDN, FVKESK. This CDR3 reads CASSPTIAGGVRFF. The CDR3 coding sequence is TGTGCCAGCAGCCCAACTATAGCGGGAGGGGTTAGGTTCTTC.